These 32 T cell receptor beta chains originate from one sample sequenced in a study of blood T cell repertoires in COVID-19. The assay was immunoSEQ multiplex PCR, and TCRdb's table has in-frame clones only and misses some. The data contain about 200,000 clones, roughly 85% of them seen just once; the ten biggest clones take up around 2.5%. Sequencing was performed on peripheral blood. Receptors originate from a woman in her seventies with COVID-19, enrolled during active disease.

This clone was detected a few times. The chain recombines TRBV29-1 with TRBJ2-5; TRBD2 aligns across 10 bases. From germline, CDR1 is SQVTM and CDR2 ANQGSEA. CDR3 size: 16 residues. The J segment lost 4 bases and the V segment lost 3 bases, leaving 11 bases of the junction unmatched. The CDR3 bases are TGCAGCGTTGATGGCCTAGCGGGGGCAGGTGTAGAGACCCAGTACTTC. Translation gives CSVDGLAGAGVETQYF.

The V and J genes are TRBV19 and TRBJ1-2; weak D call: TRBD1 (5 bases). The CDR3 sequence is 14 residues long. V was cut by 0 bases and J by 0 bases, with 5 bases left in between. Germline V CDR1 and CDR2: LNHDA, SQIVND (reference sequence). The CDR3 region has the DNA TGTGCCAGTAGTATAGACAGGGCTAACTATGGCTACACCTTC. Protein sequence: CASSIDRANYGYTF.

The J gene is TRBJ1-1, the V gene TRBV19; D remains ambiguous. The CDR3 runs to 17 residues. Germline CDR1 and CDR2: LNHDA and SQIVND (reference sequence). V lost 3 bases and J lost 1, with 18 bases in between. CDR3 residues: CASSIQIYTVPNTEAFF. CDR3 coding DNA: TGTGCCAGTAGTATCCAGATATACACAGTACCGAACACTGAAGCTTTCTTT.

This chain links TRBV11-3 with TRBJ1-6, with unresolved D. Trimming took off 3 bases at V and 10 bases at J, with 10 bases between the two ends. Germline values: CDR1 SGHNT, CDR2 YENEEA. This CDR3 has 13 amino acids. The CDR3 loop reads CASSFSRGSPLHF. CDR3 DNA sequence: TGTGCCAGCAGCTTCTCTCGCGGGTCACCCCTCCACTTT.

This clone was seen a few times. V usage is TRBV7-3 and J usage is TRBJ2-2; 7 bases map to TRBD2. The CDR3 runs to 17 residues. V lost 0 bases to trimming and J lost 4 bases; unmatched junction nucleotides: 8. Germline CDR1 is SGHTA and CDR2 is FQGTGA. The CDR3 nucleotides are TGTGCCAGCAGCTTAACTGGGGGAGGGACCAGCACCGGGGAGCTGTTTTTT. This translates into CASSLTGGGTSTGELFF.

V and J are TRBV6-5 and TRBJ1-3; 8 positions agree with TRBD1. The CDR3 has 15 residues. V lost 4 bases and J lost 0; bases outside the gene matches: 2. CDR1 and CDR2 (germline): MNHEY, SVGAGI. CDR3 in DNA: TGTGCCAGCAGTTCAGGGGGCGACTCTGGAAACACCATATATTTT. The encoded protein is CASSSGGDSGNTIYF.

The chain links TRBV11-3 to TRBJ2-1, with TRBD1 matching 9 bases. The V segment lost 5 bases and the J segment 4 bases; nucleotides outside the gene matches: 9. This CDR3 spans 16 amino acids. CDR1 SGHNT and CDR2 YENEEA come from the germline V gene. For the CDR3, the DNA is TGTGCCAGCAGCCCGGGACAGGGATTCGTATACAATGAGCAGTTCTTC. Its translation: CASSPGQGFVYNEQFF.

The CDR3 reads CASSSYRGAGANVLTF. In DNA form, the CDR3 reads TGTGCCAGCAGCTCGTACAGGGGAGCTGGGGCCAACGTCCTGACTTTC. This rearrangement joins TRBV11-2 to TRBJ2-6; 7 bases are a match to TRBD1. This CDR3 has 16 residues. V lost 4 bases to trimming and J lost 2 bases; unmatched junction nucleotides: 5. CDR1 and CDR2 from the germline V gene are SGHAT and FQNNGV. Complete variable domain (other parts from reference TRBV11-2 and TRBJ2-6): EAGVAQSPRYKIIEKRQSVAFWCNPISGHATLYWYQQILGQGPKLLIQFQNNGVVDDSQLPKDRFSAERLKGVDSTLKIQPAKLEDSAVYLCASSSYRGAGANVLTFGAGSRLTVL.

The chain joins TRBV25-1 to TRBJ2-5; D is perhaps TRBD2 (5 bases). Trimming left V 3 bases short and J 4 bases short, with 18 bases between. The CDR3 extends over 16 amino acids. In germline, CDR1 is MGHDK, CDR2 SYGVNS. CDR3 sequence (DNA): TGTGCCAGCAGTGAGGTTGCACCGGGAACGCTAGAGACCCAGTACTTC. This codes for CASSEVAPGTLETQYF.

The V call is TRBV6-2 or TRBV6-3, the J call TRBJ1-2; 9 bases match TRBD1. This CDR3 is 15 amino acids long. Losses at the gene ends were 3 bases for V and 5 bases for J; bases not matched to a gene: 7. The V gene's germline CDR1 is MNHEY and CDR2 SVGEGT. CDR3 residues: CASSYDNGQGYGYTF. CDR3 DNA sequence: TGTGCCAGCAGTTATGATAACGGACAGGGGTATGGCTACACCTTC.

The CDR3 DNA reads TGTGCCAGCAGCCCCGGACAGTACACCGGGGAGCTGTTTTTT. The encoded protein is CASSPGQYTGELFF. J is TRBJ2-2 and V is TRBV7-9; tentatively, D is TRBD1 (6 bases). Trimming took 5 bases from V and 3 from J, leaving 10 bases between them. The CDR3 totals 14 residues. CDR1 is SEHNR, CDR2 FQNEAQ, per germline (reference sequence). The entire variable domain, with the rest obtained from reference TRBV7-9 and TRBJ2-2, is as follows: DTGVSQNPRHKITKRGQNVTFRCDPISEHNRLYWYRQTLGQGPEFLTYFQNEAQLEKSRLLSDRFSAERPKGSFSTLEIQRTEQGDSAMYLCASSPGQYTGELFFGEGSRLTVL.

This chain connects TRBV6-5 to TRBJ1-2; 7 bases match TRBD1. V was pared by 6 bases and J by 9 bases, with 13 bases of the junction left unmatched. Germline-derived CDR1 and CDR2 are MNHEY and SVGAGI. The CDR3 spans 14 residues. The CDR3 DNA is TGTGCCAGCAGGGGAGCAACAGGGGCCAGGAGCTACACCTTC. It codes for CASRGATGARSYTF.

This rearrangement joins TRBV19 to TRBJ1-2; D is undetermined. Germline V gene data show CDR1 as LNHDA and CDR2 as SQIVND (reference sequence). The CDR3 spans 14 residues. V was cut by 5 bases and J by 2 bases, with 12 bases left in between. The CDR3 sequence is CASSEETFNYGYTF. The CDR3 nucleotides read TGTGCCAGTAGTGAGGAGACTTTCAACTATGGCTACACCTTC.

V gene TRBV19 combines with J gene TRBJ1-3, with TRBD1 matching over 11 bases. Looked up from germline, CDR1 is LNHDA and CDR2 is SQIVND (reference sequence). The CDR3 spans 14 residues. The V segment lost 7 bases and the J segment 5 bases; nucleotides outside the gene matches: 4. CDR3 region: CASIRDRGRNTIYF. The DNA for the CDR3 is TGTGCCAGTATCCGGGACAGGGGGAGAAACACCATATATTTT.

This clone was seen a few times. V usage is TRBV3-1 (or the pseudogene TRBV3-2) and J usage is TRBJ1-2, with a possible D match to TRBD1 (5 bases). The CDR3 sequence is 13 residues long. CDR1 is LGHDT, CDR2 YNNKEL, per germline (reference sequence). V lost 0 bases to trimming and J lost 12 bases, with 14 bases between them. The CDR3 nucleotides are TGTGCCAGCAGCCAAGATGCCCAGGGTAGGAACACCTTC. It translates to CASSQDAQGRNTF.

The rearrangement uses TRBV7-9 and TRBJ2-2, with 9 positions matching TRBD1. The V gene end was trimmed by 5 bases and the J gene end by 6 bases; junction bases not matched to a gene: 1. CDR3 size: 13 residues. CDR1 is SEHNR and CDR2 is FQNEAQ in the germline V gene (reference sequence). CDR3 DNA: TGTGCCAGCAGCCGGACAGGGGCCGGGGAGCTGTTTTTT. Protein sequence: CASSRTGAGELFF. The whole variable domain, filled in from reference TRBV7-9 and TRBJ2-2, reads DTGVSQNPRHKITKRGQNVTFRCDPISEHNRLYWYRQTLGQGPEFLTYFQNEAQLEKSRLLSDRFSAERPKGSFSTLEIQRTEQGDSAMYLCASSRTGAGELFFGEGSRLTVL.

The chain couples TRBV4-3 to TRBJ2-7, with 13 bases fitting TRBD2. V lost 0 bases, J lost 7 bases, and 3 bases stayed unmatched. Germline V gene data show CDR1 as LGHNA and CDR2 as YSLEER. The CDR3 runs 15 residues. Here the CDR3 reads CASSQELAGGGEQYF. The CDR3 coding sequence is TGCGCCAGCAGCCAAGAACTAGCGGGAGGGGGTGAGCAGTACTTC.

The chain combines TRBV25-1 with TRBJ2-2; 10 bases match TRBD1. This CDR3 is built from 15 residues. In germline, CDR1 is MGHDK, CDR2 SYGVNS. V trimming: 4 bases; J trimming: 3 bases; junction bases outside the gene matches: 2. In DNA form, the CDR3 reads TGTGCCAGCAGTGTTGGACAGGGGGACACCGGGGAGCTGTTTTTT. Translated, it gives CASSVGQGDTGELFF.

Note on this clone: Other DNA sequences in this specimen translate into the identical CDR3. This chain uses TRBV15 with TRBJ1-4; D perhaps matches TRBD1 (6 bases). There are 15 residues in the CDR3. V gave up 3 bases and J gave up 0 bases, with 8 bases separating them. The germline V gene encodes CDR1 LNHNV and CDR2 YYDKDF (reference sequence). CDR3 region: CATSRDRATNEKLFF. The CDR3 DNA follows: TGTGCCACCAGCAGGGACAGAGCAACTAATGAAAAACTGTTTTTT.

This chain links TRBV19 with TRBJ1-4, with a tentative D call TRBD1 (5 bases). CDR3 size: 14 residues. Germline lookup yields CDR1 LNHDA and CDR2 SQIVND (reference sequence). V gave up 5 bases and J gave up 3 bases, with 10 bases separating them. CDR3 in DNA: TGTGCCAGTAGTGTGGGGGGAGCTAATGAAAAACTGTTTTTT. Residues: CASSVGGANEKLFF.

The table lists this clone with many counts. V gene TRBV5-1 combines with J gene TRBJ1-1, with TRBD1 matching over 8 bases. The CDR3 spans 16 residues. Germline loops: CDR1 SGHRS, CDR2 YFSETQ. Trimming cost V 0 bases and J 3 bases; bases outside gene matches: 7. In DNA, the CDR3 is TGCGCCAGCAGCTTGGGGAATTCAGGGGGCTACACTGAAGCTTTCTTT. Encoded protein: CASSLGNSGGYTEAFF.

V gene TRBV3-1 (or the pseudogene TRBV3-2) combines with J gene TRBJ2-3; D not certain. Trimming took 0 bases from V and 0 from J, leaving 10 bases between them. The length of the CDR3 is 16 residues. Germline values: CDR1 LGHDT, CDR2 YNNKEL (reference sequence). CDR3 DNA sequence: TGTGCCAGCAGCCAAGATCTAGGCCCTAGCACAGATACGCAGTATTTT. Amino acids: CASSQDLGPSTDTQYF.

As regards this clone: The same CDR3 arises from other DNA sequences in this sample as well. The chain combines TRBV30 with TRBJ1-6, with a weak D call TRBD1 (6 bases). From germline, CDR1 is GTSNPN and CDR2 SVGIG (reference sequence). V lost 0 bases to trimming and J lost 6 bases, with 6 bases between them. The CDR3 contains 13 residues. CDR3 sequence reads: CAWSVQGNSPLHF. The DNA for the CDR3 is TGTGCCTGGAGTGTACAGGGTAATTCACCCCTCCACTTT.

The J gene is TRBJ1-1, the V gene TRBV4-2; D may be TRBD1 (5 bases). V was cut by 1 base and J by 2 bases, with 17 bases left in between. This CDR3 comprises 17 residues. Germline CDR1 reads LGHNA; CDR2 reads YNFKEQ. The CDR3: CASSQGWQGRLNTEAFF. Written as DNA, the CDR3 is TGTGCCAGCAGCCAAGGTTGGCAGGGCAGGTTAAACACTGAAGCTTTCTTT.

The chain combines TRBV2 with TRBJ1-2; D gene ambiguous. CDR1 is SNHLY and CDR2 is FYNNEI in the germline V gene. This CDR3 is 15 amino acids long. V was clipped by 3 bases and J by 4 bases, with 15 bases between them. The CDR3 sequence is CASSDVDGQVYGYTF. The CDR3 DNA sequence: TGTGCCAGCAGTGACGTGGATGGGCAGGTCTATGGCTACACCTTC.

The chain employs TRBV27 and TRBJ2-7, with D tentatively TRBD2 (6 bases). Per the germline V gene, CDR1 is MNHEY and CDR2 is SMNVEV (reference sequence). This CDR3 has 15 amino acids. V dropped 6 bases and J dropped 0 bases, with 15 bases sitting between them. The CDR3 reads CASSPSGLSSYEQYF. The CDR3 region has the DNA TGTGCCAGCAGCCCATCGGGACTCAGCTCCTACGAGCAGTACTTC.

The J gene is TRBJ1-1, the V gene TRBV10-3; 8 bases match TRBD1. The germline CDR1 and CDR2 sequences are ENHRY and SYGVKD. V lost 4 bases and J lost 0; bases outside the gene matches: 10. The CDR3 is 17 amino acids. The CDR3: CAISGAGGGPMNTEAFF. The DNA of the CDR3 is TGTGCCATCAGTGGCGCAGGGGGCGGACCGATGAACACTGAAGCTTTCTTT.

This clone was counted a single time. The chain recombines TRBV11-3 with TRBJ2-2; unclear D gene. V was cut by 1 base and J by 3 bases, with 6 bases left in between. The germline V gene encodes CDR1 SGHNT and CDR2 YENEEA. The CDR3 extends over 14 amino acids. This CDR3 reads CASSLVSYTGELFF. CDR3 sequence (DNA): TGTGCCAGCAGCTTAGTAAGCTACACCGGGGAGCTGTTTTTT.

This clone was counted a single time. The V gene is TRBV4-1, the J gene TRBJ1-2; 7 nucleotides line up with TRBD1. Germline trimming cut 7 bases from V and 1 base from J; bases unmatched to any gene: 15. Germline-derived CDR1 and CDR2 are MGHRA and YSYEKL. The CDR3 has 17 residues. The CDR3: CASNLAEGTANNYGYTF. For the CDR3, the DNA is TGCGCCAGCAACCTGGCCGAGGGGACAGCCAATAACTATGGCTACACCTTC.

The V call is TRBV10-3, the J call TRBJ1-1; 8 nucleotides agree with TRBD1. This CDR3 contains 13 residues. Germline V gene sequence: CDR1 ENHRY, CDR2 SYGVKD. The trim removed 6 bases at V and 0 bases at J, leaving 0 bases unmatched. CDR3 region: CAIRTGVNTEAFF. The CDR3 bases are TGTGCCATCAGGACAGGGGTGAACACTGAAGCTTTCTTT.

V usage is TRBV6-5 and J usage is TRBJ1-2; TRBD1 agrees at 7 bases. The CDR3 has 13 amino acids. Germline trimming cut 6 bases from V and 7 bases from J; bases unmatched to any gene: 8. Germline values: CDR1 MNHEY, CDR2 SVGAGI. The CDR3 spells CASRQTGFFGYTF. DNA for the CDR3: TGTGCCAGCAGACAGACAGGGTTCTTTGGCTACACCTTC.

The V call is TRBV15, the J call TRBJ2-1; 7 nucleotides line up with TRBD1. The CDR3 has 14 amino acids. Germline V lookup: CDR1 LNHNV, CDR2 YYDKDF (reference sequence). Unmatched junction bases numbered 8, after V lost 8 bases and J lost 4 bases. The CDR3 DNA follows: TGTGCCACCGCGAGACCAGGGGGATACAATGAGCAGTTCTTC. The encoded protein is CATARPGGYNEQFF.